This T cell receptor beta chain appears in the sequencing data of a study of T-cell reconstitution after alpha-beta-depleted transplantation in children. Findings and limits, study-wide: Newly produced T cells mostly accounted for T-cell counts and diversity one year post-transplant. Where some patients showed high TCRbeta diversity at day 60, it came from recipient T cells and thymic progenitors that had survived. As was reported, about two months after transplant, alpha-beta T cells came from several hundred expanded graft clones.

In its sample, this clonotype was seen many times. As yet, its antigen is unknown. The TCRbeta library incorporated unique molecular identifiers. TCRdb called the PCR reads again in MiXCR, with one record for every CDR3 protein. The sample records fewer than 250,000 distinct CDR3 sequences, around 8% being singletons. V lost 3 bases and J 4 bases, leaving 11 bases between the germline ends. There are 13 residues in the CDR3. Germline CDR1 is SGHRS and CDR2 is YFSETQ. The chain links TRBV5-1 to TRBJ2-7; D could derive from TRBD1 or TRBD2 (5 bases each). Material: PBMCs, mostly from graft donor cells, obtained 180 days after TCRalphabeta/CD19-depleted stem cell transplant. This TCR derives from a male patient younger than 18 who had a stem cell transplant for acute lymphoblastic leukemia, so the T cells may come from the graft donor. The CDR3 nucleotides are TGCGCCAGCAGCTCAAGGTGGGGGTACGAGCAGTACTTC. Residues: CASSSRWGYEQYF.